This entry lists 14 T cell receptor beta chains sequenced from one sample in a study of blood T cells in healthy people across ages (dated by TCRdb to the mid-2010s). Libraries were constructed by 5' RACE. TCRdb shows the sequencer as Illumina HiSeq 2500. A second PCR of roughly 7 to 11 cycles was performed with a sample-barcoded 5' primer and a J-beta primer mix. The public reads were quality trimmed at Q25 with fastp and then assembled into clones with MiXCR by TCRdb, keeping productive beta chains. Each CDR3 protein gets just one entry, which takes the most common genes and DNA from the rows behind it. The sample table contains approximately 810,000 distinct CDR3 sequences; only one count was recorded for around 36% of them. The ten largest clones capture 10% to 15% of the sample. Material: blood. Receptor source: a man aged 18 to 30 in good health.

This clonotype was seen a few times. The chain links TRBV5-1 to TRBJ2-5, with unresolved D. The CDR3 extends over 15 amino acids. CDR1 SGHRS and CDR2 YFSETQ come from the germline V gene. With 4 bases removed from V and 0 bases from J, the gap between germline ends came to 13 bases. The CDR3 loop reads CASSRSLADQETQYF. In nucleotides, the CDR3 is TGCGCCAGCAGCCGTTCTCTCGCGGACCAAGAGACCCAGTACTTC. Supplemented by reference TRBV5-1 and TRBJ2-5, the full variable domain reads KAGVTQTPRYLIKTRGQQVTLSCSPISGHRSVSWYQQTPGQGLQFLFEYFSETQRNKGNFPGRFSGRQFSNSRSEMNVSTLELGDSALYLCASSRSLADQETQYFGPGTRLLVL.

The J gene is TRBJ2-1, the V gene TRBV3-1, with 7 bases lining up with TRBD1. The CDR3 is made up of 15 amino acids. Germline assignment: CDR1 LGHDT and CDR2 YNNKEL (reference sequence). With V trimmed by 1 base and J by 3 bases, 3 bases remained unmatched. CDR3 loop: CASSQGQGYYNEQFF. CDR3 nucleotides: TGTGCCAGCAGCCAAGGACAGGGATACTACAATGAGCAGTTCTTC.

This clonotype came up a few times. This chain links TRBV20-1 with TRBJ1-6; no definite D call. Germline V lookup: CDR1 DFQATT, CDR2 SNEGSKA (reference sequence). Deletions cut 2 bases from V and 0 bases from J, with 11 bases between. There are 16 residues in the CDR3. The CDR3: CSARWSAVSYNSPLHF. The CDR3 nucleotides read TGCAGTGCTAGATGGTCGGCCGTCTCCTATAATTCACCCCTCCACTTT.

CDR3 sequence: CASSLRGEGSTDTQYF. The CDR3 bases are TGTGCCAGCAGCTTAAGAGGAGAGGGGAGCACAGATACGCAGTATTTT. V gene TRBV7-6 combines with J gene TRBJ2-3; possibly TRBD1 or TRBD2 for D (5 bases each). V lost 2 bases to trimming and J lost 0 bases, with 12 bases between them. CDR1 and CDR2 (germline): SGHVS, FNYEAQ. This CDR3 is 16 amino acids long.

The CDR3 is CASSEWGQRLFF. The CDR3 nucleotides are TGTGCCAGCAGTGAATGGGGACAGAGACTGTTTTTT. The rearrangement joins TRBV25-1 to TRBJ1-4; 7 bases agree with TRBD1. Germline CDR1 MGHDK, CDR2 SYGVNS. Losses at the gene ends were 1 base for V and 13 bases for J; bases not matched to a gene: 3. CDR3 length equals 12 residues.

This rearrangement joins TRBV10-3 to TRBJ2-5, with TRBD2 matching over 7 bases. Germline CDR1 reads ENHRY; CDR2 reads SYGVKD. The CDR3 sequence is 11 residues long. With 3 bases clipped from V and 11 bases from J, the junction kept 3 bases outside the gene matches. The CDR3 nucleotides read TGTGCCATCAGTGACAACGGGGGGCAGTACTTC. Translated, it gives CAISDNGGQYF.

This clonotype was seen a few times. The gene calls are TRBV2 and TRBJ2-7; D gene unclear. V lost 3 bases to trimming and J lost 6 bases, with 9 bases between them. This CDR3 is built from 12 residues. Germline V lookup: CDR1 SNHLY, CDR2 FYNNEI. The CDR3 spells CASSDRNGEQYF. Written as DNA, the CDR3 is TGTGCCAGCAGTGATAGGAACGGCGAGCAGTACTTC.

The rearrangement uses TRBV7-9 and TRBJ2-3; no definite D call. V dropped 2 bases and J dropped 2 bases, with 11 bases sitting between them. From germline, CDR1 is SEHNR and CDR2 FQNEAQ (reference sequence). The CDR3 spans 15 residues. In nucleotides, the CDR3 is TGTGCCAGCAGCTTACCAAACTACTCCACAGATACGCAGTATTTT. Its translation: CASSLPNYSTDTQYF.

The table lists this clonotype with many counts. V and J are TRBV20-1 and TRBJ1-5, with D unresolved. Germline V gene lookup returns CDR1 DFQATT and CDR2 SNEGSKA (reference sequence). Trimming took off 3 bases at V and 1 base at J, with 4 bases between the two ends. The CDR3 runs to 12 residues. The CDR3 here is CSASSSNQPQHF. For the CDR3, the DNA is TGCAGTGCTAGTTCAAGCAATCAGCCCCAGCATTTT.

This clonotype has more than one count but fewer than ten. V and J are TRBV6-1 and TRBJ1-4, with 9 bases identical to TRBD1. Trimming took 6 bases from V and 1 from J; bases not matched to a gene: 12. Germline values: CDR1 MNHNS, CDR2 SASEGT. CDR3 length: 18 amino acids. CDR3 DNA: TGTGCCAGCAGCCCCGCCGGGACAGGGCTTCTAACTAATGAAAAACTGTTTTTT. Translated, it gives CASSPAGTGLLTNEKLFF.

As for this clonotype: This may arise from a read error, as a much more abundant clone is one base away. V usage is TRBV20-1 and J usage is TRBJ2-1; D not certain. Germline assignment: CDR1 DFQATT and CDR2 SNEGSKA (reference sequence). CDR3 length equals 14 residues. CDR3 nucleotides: TGCAGTGCTAGAGAAGAGTTCTCCTACAGTGAGCAGTTCTTC. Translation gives CSAREEFSYSEQFF.

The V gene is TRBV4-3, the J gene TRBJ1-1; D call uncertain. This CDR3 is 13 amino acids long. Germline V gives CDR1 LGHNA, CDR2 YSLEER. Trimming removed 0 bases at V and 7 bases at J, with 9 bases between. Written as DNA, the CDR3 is TGCGCCAGCAGCCAAGATCAGGCCGGTGAAGCTTTCTTT. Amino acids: CASSQDQAGEAFF.

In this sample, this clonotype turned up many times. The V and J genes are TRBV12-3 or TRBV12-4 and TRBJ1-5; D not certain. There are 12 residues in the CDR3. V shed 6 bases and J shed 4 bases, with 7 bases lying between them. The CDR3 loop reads CASRTPNQPQHF. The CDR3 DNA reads TGTGCCAGCAGAACCCCGAATCAGCCCCAGCATTTT.

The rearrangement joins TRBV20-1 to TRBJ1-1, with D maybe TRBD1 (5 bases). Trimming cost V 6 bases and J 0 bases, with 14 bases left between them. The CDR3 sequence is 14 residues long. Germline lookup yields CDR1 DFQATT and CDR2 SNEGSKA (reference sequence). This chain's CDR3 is CSARDGHLNTEAFF. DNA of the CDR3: TGCAGTGCCCGGGATGGACACCTGAACACTGAAGCTTTCTTT.